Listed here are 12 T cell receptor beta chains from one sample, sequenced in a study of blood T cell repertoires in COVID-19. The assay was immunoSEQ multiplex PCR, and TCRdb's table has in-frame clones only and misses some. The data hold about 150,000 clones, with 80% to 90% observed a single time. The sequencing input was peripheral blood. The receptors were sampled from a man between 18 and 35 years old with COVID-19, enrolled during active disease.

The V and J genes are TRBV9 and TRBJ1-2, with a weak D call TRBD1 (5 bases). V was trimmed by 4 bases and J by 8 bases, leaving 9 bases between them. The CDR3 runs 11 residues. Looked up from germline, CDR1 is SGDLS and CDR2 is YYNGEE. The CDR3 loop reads CASSSGQGYTF. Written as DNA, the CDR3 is TGTGCCAGCAGCTCAGGGCAAGGCTACACCTTC.

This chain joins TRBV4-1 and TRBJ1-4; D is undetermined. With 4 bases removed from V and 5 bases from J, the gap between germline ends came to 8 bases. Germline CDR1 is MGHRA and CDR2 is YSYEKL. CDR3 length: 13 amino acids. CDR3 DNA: TGCGCCAGCAGCCGCTGGCGGAATGAAAAACTGTTTTTT. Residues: CASSRWRNEKLFF.

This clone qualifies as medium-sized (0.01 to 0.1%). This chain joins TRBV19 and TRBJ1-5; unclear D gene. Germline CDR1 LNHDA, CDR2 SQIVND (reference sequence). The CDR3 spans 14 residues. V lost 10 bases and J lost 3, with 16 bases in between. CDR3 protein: CATHLWRYNQPQHF. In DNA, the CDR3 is TGTGCCACCCACCTTTGGCGGTACAATCAGCCCCAGCATTTT.

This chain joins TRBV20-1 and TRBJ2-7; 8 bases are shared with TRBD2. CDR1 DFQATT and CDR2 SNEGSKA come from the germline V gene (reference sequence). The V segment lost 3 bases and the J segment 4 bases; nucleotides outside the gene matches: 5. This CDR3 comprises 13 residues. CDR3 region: CSASLAGNYEQYF. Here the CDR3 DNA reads TGCAGTGCTAGTCTAGCGGGCAATTACGAGCAGTACTTC.

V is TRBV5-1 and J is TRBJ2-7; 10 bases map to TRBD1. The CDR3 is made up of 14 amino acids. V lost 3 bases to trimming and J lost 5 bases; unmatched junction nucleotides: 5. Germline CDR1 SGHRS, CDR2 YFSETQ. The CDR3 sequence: CASSWRQGANEQYF. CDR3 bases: TGCGCCAGCAGCTGGCGACAGGGGGCGAACGAGCAGTACTTC.

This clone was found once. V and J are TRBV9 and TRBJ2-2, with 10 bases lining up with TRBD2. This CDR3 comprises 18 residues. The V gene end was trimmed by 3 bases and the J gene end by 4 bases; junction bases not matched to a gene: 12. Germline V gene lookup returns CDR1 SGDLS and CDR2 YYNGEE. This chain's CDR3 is CASSGPAGGSRVTGELFF. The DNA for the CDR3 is TGTGCCAGCAGCGGACCAGCGGGAGGGTCGAGGGTCACCGGGGAGCTGTTTTTT.

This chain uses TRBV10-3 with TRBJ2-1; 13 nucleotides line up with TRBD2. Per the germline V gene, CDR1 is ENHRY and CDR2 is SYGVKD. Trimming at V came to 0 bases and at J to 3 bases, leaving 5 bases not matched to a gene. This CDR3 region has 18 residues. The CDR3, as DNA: TGTGCCATCAGTGAGTCTTGGGGACTAGCGGGGAGCTACAATGAGCAGTTCTTC. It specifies CAISESWGLAGSYNEQFF.

The CDR3 DNA follows: TGTGCCACCAGCAGAGATCTAGGCACCTATCACTCCTACGAGCAGTACTTC. This sequence encodes CATSRDLGTYHSYEQYF. This rearrangement joins TRBV15 to TRBJ2-7; no reliable D call. The CDR3 is 17 amino acids. In germline, CDR1 is LNHNV, CDR2 YYDKDF (reference sequence). V was shortened by 0 bases and J by 0 bases, with 15 bases between the two germline ends.

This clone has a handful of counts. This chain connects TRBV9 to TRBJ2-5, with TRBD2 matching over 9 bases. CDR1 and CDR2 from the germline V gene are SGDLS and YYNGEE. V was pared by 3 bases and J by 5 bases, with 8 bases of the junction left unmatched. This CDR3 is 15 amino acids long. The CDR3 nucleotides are TGTGCCAGCAGCGCCTTAGCGGGAGTGCAGGAGACCCAGTACTTC. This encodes CASSALAGVQETQYF.

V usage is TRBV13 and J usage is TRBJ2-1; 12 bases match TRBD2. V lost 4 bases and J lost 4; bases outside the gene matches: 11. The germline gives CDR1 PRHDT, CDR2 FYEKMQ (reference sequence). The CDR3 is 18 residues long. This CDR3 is CASSSRLAGDPSYNEQFF. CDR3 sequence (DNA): TGTGCCAGCAGCTCGAGACTAGCGGGAGACCCCTCTTACAATGAGCAGTTCTTC.

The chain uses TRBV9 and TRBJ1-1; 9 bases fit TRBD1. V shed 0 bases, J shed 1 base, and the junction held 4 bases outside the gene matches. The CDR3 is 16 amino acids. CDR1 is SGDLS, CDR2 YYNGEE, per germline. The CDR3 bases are TGTGCCAGCAGCGTAGGTTCGGGACAGGGGAACACTGAAGCTTTCTTT. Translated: CASSVGSGQGNTEAFF.

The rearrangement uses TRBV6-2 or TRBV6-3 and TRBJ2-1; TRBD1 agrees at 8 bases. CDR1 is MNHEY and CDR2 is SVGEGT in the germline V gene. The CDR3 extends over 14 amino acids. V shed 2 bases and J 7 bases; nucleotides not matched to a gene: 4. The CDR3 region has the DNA TGTGCCAGCAGTTACCTGGACAGGGAGAATGAGCAGTTCTTC. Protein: CASSYLDRENEQFF.